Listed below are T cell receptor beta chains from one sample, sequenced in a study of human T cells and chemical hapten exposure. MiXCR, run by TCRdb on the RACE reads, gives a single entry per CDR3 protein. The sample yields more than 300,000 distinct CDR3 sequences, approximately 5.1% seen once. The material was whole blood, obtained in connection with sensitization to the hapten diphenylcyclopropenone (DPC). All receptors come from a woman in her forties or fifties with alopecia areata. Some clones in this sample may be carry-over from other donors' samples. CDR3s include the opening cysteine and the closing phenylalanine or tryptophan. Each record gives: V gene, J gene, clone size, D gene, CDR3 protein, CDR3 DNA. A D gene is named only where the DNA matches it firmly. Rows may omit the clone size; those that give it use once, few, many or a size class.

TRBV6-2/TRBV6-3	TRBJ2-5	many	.	CASSQNSGTQYF	TGTGCCAGCAGTCAGAATAGCGGGACCCAGTACTTC
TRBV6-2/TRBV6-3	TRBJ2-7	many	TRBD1	CASRIDRVRYEQYF	TGTGCCAGCAGGATTGACAGGGTACGCTACGAGCAGTACTTC
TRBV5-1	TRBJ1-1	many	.	CASSPYEGRTEAFF	TGCGCCAGCAGCCCCTATGAAGGGCGGACTGAAGCTTTCTTT
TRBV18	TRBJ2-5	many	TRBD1	CASSPLGQGVQETQYF	TGTGCCAGCTCACCGCTCGGACAGGGGGTGCAAGAGACCCAGTACTTC
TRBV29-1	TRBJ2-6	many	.	CSVEESGANVLTF	TGCAGCGTTGAGGAGTCCGGGGCCAACGTCCTGACTTTC
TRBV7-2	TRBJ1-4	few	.	CASSPWGGISEKLFF	TGTGCCAGCAGCCCCTGGGGGGGGATCTCTGAAAAACTGTTTTTT
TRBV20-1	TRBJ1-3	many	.	CSARTGNTIYF	TGCAGTGCCAGGACTGGAAACACCATATATTTT
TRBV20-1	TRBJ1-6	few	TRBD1	CSAIRDREPPLHF	TGCAGTGCTATCCGGGACAGGGAGCCACCCCTCCACTTT
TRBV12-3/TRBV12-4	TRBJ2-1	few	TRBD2	CASSPWGLAIRDNEQFF	TGTGCCAGCAGCCCATGGGGACTAGCGATCAGGGACAATGAGCAGTTCTTC
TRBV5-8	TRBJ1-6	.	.	CASTMQGSSPLHF	TGTGCCAGCACCATGCAGGGGAGCTCACCCCTCCACTTT
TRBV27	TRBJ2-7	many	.	CASSSTPGGSHEQYF	TGTGCCAGCAGTTCTACCCCCGGGGGAAGTCACGAGCAGTACTTC
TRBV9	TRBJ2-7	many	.	CASSSTEFSYEQYF	TGTGCCAGCAGCTCCACGGAGTTTTCCTACGAGCAGTACTTC
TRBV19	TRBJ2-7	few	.	CATSPDGGSYEQYF	TGTGCCACCTCCCCCGACGGGGGTTCCTACGAGCAGTACTTC
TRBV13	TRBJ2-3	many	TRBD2	CASSFPSSGGAEADTQYF	TGTGCCAGCAGCTTTCCCTCTAGCGGGGGGGCGGAAGCAGATACGCAGTATTTT
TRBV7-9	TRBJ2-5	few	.	CASSPGHETQYF	TGTGCCAGCAGCCCGGGGCACGAGACCCAGTACTTC
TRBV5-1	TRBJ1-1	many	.	CASSLETSNTEAFF	TGCGCCAGCAGCTTGGAAACCTCAAACACTGAAGCTTTCTTT
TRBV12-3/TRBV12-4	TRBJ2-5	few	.	CASSLVWGGPKETQYF	TGTGCCAGCAGTTTAGTATGGGGGGGCCCCAAAGAGACCCAGTACTTC
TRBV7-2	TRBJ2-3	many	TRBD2	CASSLSGSPQDTQYF	TGTGCCAGCAGCTTAAGCGGGAGTCCCCAAGATACGCAGTATTTT
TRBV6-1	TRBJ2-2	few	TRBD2	CASRTSGGNTGELFF	TGTGCCAGCAGAACTAGCGGGGGGAACACCGGGGAGCTGTTTTTT
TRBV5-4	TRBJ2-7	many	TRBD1	CASSLRQGFAYEQYF	TGTGCCAGCAGCCTCCGACAGGGTTTCGCCTACGAGCAGTACTTC
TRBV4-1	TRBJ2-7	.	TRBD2	CASSQVSGATDEQYF	TGCGCCAGCAGCCAGGTTAGCGGGGCCACCGACGAGCAGTACTTC
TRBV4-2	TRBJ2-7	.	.	CASRREQAAHTYEQYF	TGTGCCAGCAGGCGAGAACAGGCGGCGCACACCTACGAGCAGTACTTC
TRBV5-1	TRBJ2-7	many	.	CASSTDSYEQYF	TGTGCCAGCAGTACCGACTCGTACGAGCAGTACTTC
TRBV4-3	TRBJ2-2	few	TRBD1	CASSQRQGPGELFF	TGCGCCAGCAGCCAAAGACAGGGCCCCGGGGAGCTGTTTTTT
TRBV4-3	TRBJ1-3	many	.	CASSQDTRNTIYF	TGCGCCAGCAGCCAAGATACCCGAAACACCATATATTTT
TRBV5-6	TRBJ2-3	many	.	CASSLEAGTDTQYF	TGTGCCAGCAGCTTGGAAGCAGGCACAGATACGCAGTATTTT
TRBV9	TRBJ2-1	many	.	CASSSRPSSYNEQFF	TGTGCCAGCAGCTCACGACCAAGCTCCTACAATGAGCAGTTCTTC
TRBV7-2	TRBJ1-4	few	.	CASSLVSGVGKENEKLFF	TGTGCCAGCAGCTTAGTCTCAGGGGTGGGGAAGGAAAATGAAAAACTGTTTTTT
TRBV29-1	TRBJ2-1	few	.	CSGEGRGSYNEQFF	TGCAGCGGAGAAGGCCGGGGCTCCTACAATGAGCAGTTCTTC
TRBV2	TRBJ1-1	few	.	CASSDAVNTEAFF	TGTGCCAGCAGTGATGCAGTGAACACTGAAGCTTTCTTT
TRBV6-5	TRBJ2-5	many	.	CASSYVPPSTSSSQYF	TGTGCCAGCAGTTACGTCCCTCCGTCTACCTCTTCGTCCCAGTACTTC
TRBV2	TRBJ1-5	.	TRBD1	CASNSGQGRVNQPQHF	TGTGCCAGCAACTCGGGACAGGGTCGGGTGAATCAGCCCCAGCATTTT
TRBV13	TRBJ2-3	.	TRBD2	CASSLGGGKEDTQYF	TGTGCCAGCAGCTTAGGCGGGGGGAAGGAAGATACGCAGTATTTT
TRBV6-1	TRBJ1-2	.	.	CASSEGYYGYTF	TGTGCCAGCAGTGAAGGTTACTATGGCTACACCTTC
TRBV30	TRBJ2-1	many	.	CAWSVQTYEQFF	TGTGCCTGGAGTGTACAGACCTATGAGCAGTTCTTC
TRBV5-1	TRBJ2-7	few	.	CASSSGQYYEQYF	TGCGCCAGCAGCTCCGGACAGTACTACGAGCAGTACTTC
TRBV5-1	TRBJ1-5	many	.	CASSLGTSSNQPQHF	TGCGCCAGCAGCTTGGGGACAAGCAGCAATCAGCCCCAGCATTTT
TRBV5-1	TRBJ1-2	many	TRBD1	CASYGTGYGYTF	TGCGCCAGCTACGGGACAGGCTATGGCTACACCTTC
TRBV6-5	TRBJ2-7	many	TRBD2	CASSPSGSLPYEQYF	TGTGCCAGCAGTCCTAGCGGGAGCCTACCCTACGAGCAGTACTTC
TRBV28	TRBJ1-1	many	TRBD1	CASSPTQQGMNTEAFF	TGTGCCAGCAGTCCGACCCAACAGGGGATGAACACTGAAGCTTTCTTT
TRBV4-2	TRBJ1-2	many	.	CASSQESGYGYTF	TGTGCCAGCAGCCAAGAGTCAGGGTACGGCTACACCTTC
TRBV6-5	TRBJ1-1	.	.	CASSYSGPGEAFF	TGTGCCAGCAGTTACTCGGGACCGGGAGAGGCTTTCTTT
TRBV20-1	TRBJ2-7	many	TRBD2	CSAPGLAGLRREQYF	TGCAGTGCGCCGGGACTAGCGGGTCTCAGGCGCGAGCAGTACTTC
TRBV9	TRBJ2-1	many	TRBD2	CASTQAGDSYNEQFF	TGTGCCAGCACCCAAGCGGGAGACTCCTACAATGAGCAGTTCTTC
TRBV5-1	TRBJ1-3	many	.	CASSRGRNSGNTIYF	TGCGCCAGCAGCCGGGGACGGAACTCTGGAAACACCATATATTTT
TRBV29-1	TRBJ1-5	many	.	CSAYQPQHF	TGCAGCGCTTATCAGCCCCAGCATTTT
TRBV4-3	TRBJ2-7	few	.	CASSQGHPALYEQYF	TGCGCCAGCAGCCAGGGACACCCTGCCCTTTACGAGCAGTACTTC
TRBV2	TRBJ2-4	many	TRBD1	CASIGGQVAKNIQYF	TGTGCCAGCATCGGGGGACAGGTAGCCAAAAACATTCAGTACTTC
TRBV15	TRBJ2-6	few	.	CATSRDRNPGANVLTF	TGTGCCACCAGCAGAGATCGGAATCCTGGGGCCAACGTCCTGACTTTC
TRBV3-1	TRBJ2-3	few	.	CASSQARTRTDTQYF	TGTGCCAGCAGCCAAGCAAGAACCCGGACAGATACGCAGTATTTT
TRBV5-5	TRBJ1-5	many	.	CASSFHREQPQHF	TGTGCCAGCAGCTTCCACAGGGAACAGCCCCAGCATTTT
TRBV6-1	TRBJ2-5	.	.	CASSEAGGRQTQYF	TGTGCCAGCAGTGAAGCAGGGGGTAGGCAGACCCAGTACTTC
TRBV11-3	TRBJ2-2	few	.	CASSLAGRPGTGTGELFF	TGTGCCAGCAGCTTAGCCGGTCGGCCAGGGACGGGCACCGGGGAGCTGTTTTTT
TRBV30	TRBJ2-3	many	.	CAWSVPGTQYF	TGTGCCTGGAGTGTACCTGGGACGCAGTATTTT
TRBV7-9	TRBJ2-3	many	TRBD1	CASSSTGVPDTQYF	TGTGCCAGCAGCTCTACAGGGGTTCCAGATACGCAGTATTTT
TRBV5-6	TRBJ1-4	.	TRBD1	CASSTAFTGTANEKLFF	TGTGCCAGCAGCACGGCGTTTACCGGGACAGCTAATGAAAAACTGTTTTTT
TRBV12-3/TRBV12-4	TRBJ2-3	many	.	CASSPASGTDTQYF	TGTGCCAGCAGTCCCGCCAGCGGGACAGATACGCAGTATTTT